The subject of this entry is one T cell receptor beta chain. The antigen remains undetermined. These data belong to a study of a mutant IDH1 vaccine in newly diagnosed glioma. Turning to the study itself: Mean patient age was around 40 years; approximately 62% were male and around 38% female.

Noted time point: week 47, end of study. Each vaccine dose was 300 ug of mutant IDH1 20-mer peptide, with topical imiquimod. Across weeks 1, 3, 5, 7, 11, 15, 19 and 23, patients received a vaccination each time, eight in all. Donor tumors were new WHO grade 3 or 4 IDH1-mutant, ATRX-lost astrocytomas. After removal of 8 bases from V and 5 bases from J, the junction contained 2 bases not matched to a gene. The CDR3 covers 11 residues. Germline V gene sequence: CDR1 MNHEY, CDR2 SVGAGI. The table came from immunoSEQ multiplex PCR; TCRdb's copy has only in-frame clones and leaves some out. The sample has around 84,000 clones; approximately 75% are singletons.

This clonotype was sampled from a man aged 40-50 years with glioma. The material sequenced was PBMCs, taken from a glioma patient whose treatment included an IDH1 peptide vaccine. The V call is TRBV6-5, the J call TRBJ1-2; 7 positions agree with TRBD1. This CDR3 is CASQGVYGYTF. In nucleotides, the CDR3 is TGTGCCAGCCAGGGGGTTTATGGCTACACCTTC.